The clone carrying this T cell receptor (beta chain) came up a few times. The antigen is unknown. This may be a read error, as it is one base from a much larger clone. Axillary draining lymph nodes of breast cancer patients supplied the node samples. One entry per CDR3 protein results from TCRdb running MiXCR on the multiplex PCR reads. The sample shows roughly 100,000 distinct CDR3 sequences, more than 30% of them seen only once. This sample is drawn from a study of breast tumors, draining lymph nodes, adjacent tissues. Study-wide results and limits: Tumor TCR diversity was below lymph nodes but above nontumor tissue.

There are 13 residues in the CDR3. Germline V gene lookup returns CDR1 SGHNT and CDR2 YENEEA. The chain links TRBV11-3 to TRBJ2-1; 9 bases agree with TRBD1. This TCR derives from a female donor with breast cancer. Some clones in this sample may be carry-over from other donors' samples. Input material: axillary lymph node tissue. CDR3 residues: CVSSSGQGMVPFF. The CDR3 DNA reads TGTGTCAGCAGCTCGGGACAGGGAATGGTCCCGTTCTTC.